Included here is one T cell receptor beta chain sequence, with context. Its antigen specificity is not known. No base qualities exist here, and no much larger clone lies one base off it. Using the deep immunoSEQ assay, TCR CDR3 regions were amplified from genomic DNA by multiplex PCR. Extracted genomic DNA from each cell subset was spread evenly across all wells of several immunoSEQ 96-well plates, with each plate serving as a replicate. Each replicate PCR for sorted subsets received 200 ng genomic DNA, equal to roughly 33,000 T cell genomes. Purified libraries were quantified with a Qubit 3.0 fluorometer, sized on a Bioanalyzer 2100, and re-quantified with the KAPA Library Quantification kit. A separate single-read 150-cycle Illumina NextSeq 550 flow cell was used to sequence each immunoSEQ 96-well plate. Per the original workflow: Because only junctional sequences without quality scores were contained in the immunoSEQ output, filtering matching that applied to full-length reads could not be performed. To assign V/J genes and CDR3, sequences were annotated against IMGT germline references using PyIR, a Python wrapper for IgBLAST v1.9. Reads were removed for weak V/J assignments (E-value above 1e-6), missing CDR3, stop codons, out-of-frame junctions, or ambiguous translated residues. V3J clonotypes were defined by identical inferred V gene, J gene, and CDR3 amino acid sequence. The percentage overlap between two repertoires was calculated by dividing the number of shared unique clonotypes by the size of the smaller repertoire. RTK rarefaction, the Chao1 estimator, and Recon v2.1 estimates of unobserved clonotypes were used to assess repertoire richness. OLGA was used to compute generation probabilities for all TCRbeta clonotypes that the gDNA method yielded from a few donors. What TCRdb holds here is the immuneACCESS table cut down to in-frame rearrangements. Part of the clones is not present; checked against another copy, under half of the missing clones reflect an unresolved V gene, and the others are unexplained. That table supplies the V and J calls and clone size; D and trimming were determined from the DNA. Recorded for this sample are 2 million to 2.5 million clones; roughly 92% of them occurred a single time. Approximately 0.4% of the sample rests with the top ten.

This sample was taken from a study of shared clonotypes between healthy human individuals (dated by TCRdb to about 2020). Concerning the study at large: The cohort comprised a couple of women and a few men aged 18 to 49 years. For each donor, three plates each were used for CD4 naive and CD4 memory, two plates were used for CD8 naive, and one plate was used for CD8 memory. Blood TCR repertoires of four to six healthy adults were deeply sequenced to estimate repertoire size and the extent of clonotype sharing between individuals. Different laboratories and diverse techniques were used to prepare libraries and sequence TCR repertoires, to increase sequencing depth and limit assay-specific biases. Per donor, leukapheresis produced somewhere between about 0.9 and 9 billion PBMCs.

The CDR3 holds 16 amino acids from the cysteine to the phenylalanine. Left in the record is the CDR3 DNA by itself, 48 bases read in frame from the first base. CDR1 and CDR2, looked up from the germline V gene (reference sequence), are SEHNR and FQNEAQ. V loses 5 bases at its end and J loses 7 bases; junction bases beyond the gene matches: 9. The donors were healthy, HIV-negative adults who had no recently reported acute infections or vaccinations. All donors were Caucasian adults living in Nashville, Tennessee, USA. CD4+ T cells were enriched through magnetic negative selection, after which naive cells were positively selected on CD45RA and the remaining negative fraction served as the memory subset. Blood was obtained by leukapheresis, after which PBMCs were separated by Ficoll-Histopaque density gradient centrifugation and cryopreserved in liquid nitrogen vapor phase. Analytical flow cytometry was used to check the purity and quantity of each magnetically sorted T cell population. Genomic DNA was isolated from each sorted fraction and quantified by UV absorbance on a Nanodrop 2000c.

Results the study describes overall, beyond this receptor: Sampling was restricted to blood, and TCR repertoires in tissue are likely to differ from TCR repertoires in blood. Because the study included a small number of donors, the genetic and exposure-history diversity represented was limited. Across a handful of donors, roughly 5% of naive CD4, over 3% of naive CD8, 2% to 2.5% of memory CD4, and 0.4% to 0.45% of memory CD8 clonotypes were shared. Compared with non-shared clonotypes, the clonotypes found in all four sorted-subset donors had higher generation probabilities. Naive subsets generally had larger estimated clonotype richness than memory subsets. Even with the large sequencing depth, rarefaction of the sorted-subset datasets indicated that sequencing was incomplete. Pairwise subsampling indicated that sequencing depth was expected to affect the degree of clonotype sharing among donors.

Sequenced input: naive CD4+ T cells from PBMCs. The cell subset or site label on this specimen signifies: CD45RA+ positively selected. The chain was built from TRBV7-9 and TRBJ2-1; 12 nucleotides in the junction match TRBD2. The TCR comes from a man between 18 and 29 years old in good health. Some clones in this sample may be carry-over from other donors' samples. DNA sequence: TGTGCCAGCAGCCCCACTCGACTAGCGGGAGTAAATGAGCAGTTCTTC. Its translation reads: CASSPTRLAGVNEQFF.